These T cell receptor beta chains were read from a single sample in a study of Graves' ophthalmopathy and Graves' hyperthyroidism. TCRdb passed the multiplex PCR reads through MiXCR, listing each CDR3 protein once. The sample gives roughly 1.1 million distinct CDR3 sequences, approximately 35% of which show up once; over 8.5% is in the top ten. The specimen sequenced was peripheral blood or thyroid tissue (not recorded which). The receptors here all came from an adult man with Graves' hyperthyroidism. The CDR3 runs from the conserved cysteine through the conserved F or W. A D gene is named only where the DNA matches it firmly. Expanded clones are given a class, and other clones once, few, many or no size at all.

TRBV20-1	TRBJ2-5	many	.	TGCAGTGGGACGGCACGACGGACCCAGTACTTC	CSGTARRTQYF
TRBV29-1	TRBJ2-7	.	.	TGCAGCTTGGCCACAGGGCTTGCCGAGCAGTACTTC	CSLATGLAEQYF
TRBV4-3	TRBJ2-5	.	TRBD2	TGCGCCAGCAGCCAAGACCTAGCGGGACTGTGGGAGACCCAGTACTTC	CASSQDLAGLWETQYF
TRBV20-1	TRBJ2-6	few	.	TGCAGTGCTAAAGATTTGAGGAGTGGGGCCAACGTCCTGACTTTC	CSAKDLRSGANVLTF
TRBV12-3/TRBV12-4	TRBJ2-6	many	.	TGTGCCACCCTGGACAGCCCTGGGGCCAACGTCCTGACTTTC	CATLDSPGANVLTF
TRBV7-9	TRBJ1-6	.	TRBD1	TGTGCCAGCAGCCCTAACAGAGTCGGACAGGGGACACCCCTCCACTTT	CASSPNRVGQGTPLHF
TRBV20-1	TRBJ1-6	once	TRBD1	TGCAGTGCTAACCGGGACAGGGGTCATTCACCCCTCCACTTT	CSANRDRGHSPLHF
TRBV7-6	TRBJ2-5	many	TRBD2	TGTGCCAGCAGCCTGGGAACGGGAGGGGCAGGAGAGACCCAGTACTTC	CASSLGTGGAGETQYF
TRBV6-5	TRBJ1-5	many	TRBD1	TGTGCCAGCGCAAGGGACAGCCTAGGGCCCCAGCATTTT	CASARDSLGPQHF
TRBV9	TRBJ1-5	many	.	TGTGCCAGCAGCGTAGACGATGGGAATCAGCCCCAGCATTTT	CASSVDDGNQPQHF
TRBV13	TRBJ1-5	many	.	TGTGCCAGCCGTCGGGGCAATCAGCCCCAGCATTTT	CASRRGNQPQHF
TRBV20-1	TRBJ2-2	.	.	TGCACCGCTCTTCGCAGGGAGAACACCGGGGAGCTGTTTTTT	CTALRRENTGELFF
TRBV20-1	TRBJ1-5	many	.	TGCAGTGCTAGAGATGTAGGGAGGGGGACTCAGCCCCAGCATTTT	CSARDVGRGTQPQHF
TRBV20-1	TRBJ2-7	few	.	TGCAGTGCTAGAGATCAAAGCGGGCCCTCCTACGAGCAGTACTTC	CSARDQSGPSYEQYF
TRBV7-2	TRBJ1-1	.	.	TGTGCCAGCAGCTGGAGGAGCACTGAAGCTTTCTTT	CASSWRSTEAFF
TRBV2	TRBJ1-5	many	.	TGTGCCAGCAGTCTCAGGGAGGGTCAGCCCCAGCATTTT	CASSLREGQPQHF
TRBV11-2	TRBJ2-7	.	.	TGTGCCAGCAGCGTCGGCGGGGTGAACTACGAGCAGTACTTC	CASSVGGVNYEQYF
TRBV10-3	TRBJ1-1	.	.	TGTGCCATCACTCCTGACCAGGGCCACACTGAAGCTTTCTTT	CAITPDQGHTEAFF
TRBV12-3/TRBV12-4	TRBJ2-7	few	.	TGTGCCAGCAGTGAGTGGGGCTACGAGCAGTACTTC	CASSEWGYEQYF
TRBV4-1	TRBJ1-1	.	.	TGCGCCAGCAGCCGGTACCACGGACAGATCGCTGAAGCTTTCTTT	CASSRYHGQIAEAFF
TRBV7-9	TRBJ1-1	.	.	TGTGCCAGCAGCCTCACCGGGACCAAGTACACTGAAGCTTTCTTT	CASSLTGTKYTEAFF
TRBV9	TRBJ1-2	once	TRBD1	TGTGCCAGCAGCAGTGCAGAGACAGGGAACTATGGCTACACCTTC	CASSSAETGNYGYTF
TRBV12-3/TRBV12-4	TRBJ1-3	few	.	TGTGCCAGCAGTCCCTATGGAAACACCATATATTTT	CASSPYGNTIYF
TRBV20-1	TRBJ1-5	.	TRBD1	TGCAGTGCTGACGGGACAGGTCCCCTAAGCAATCAGCCCCAGCATTTT	CSADGTGPLSNQPQHF
TRBV10-3	TRBJ1-2	.	.	TGTGCCATCAGTGACATGAACTCTGGAAACACCTTC	CAISDMNSGNTF
TRBV7-8	TRBJ2-5	many	.	TGTGCCAGCAGCGTACGCATTTCGGGGAGAGAGACCCAGTACTTC	CASSVRISGRETQYF
TRBV7-6	TRBJ2-7	many	.	TGTGCCAGCAGCTTATGGCAGGCGACCGAGCAGTACTTC	CASSLWQATEQYF
TRBV6-5	TRBJ2-5	.	.	TGTGCCAGCAGCCCCGGGAGTTTAGAGACCCAGTACTTC	CASSPGSLETQYF
TRBV10-3	TRBJ1-5	once	.	TGTGCCATCTCGATGAGGGGACGCGGGCAAGAGACCCAGCATTTT	CAISMRGRGQETQHF
TRBV19	TRBJ2-7	few	.	TGTGCCAGTAGTGCAGGTTGGGGTTTCGACGAGCAGTACTTC	CASSAGWGFDEQYF
TRBV19	TRBJ1-1	many	TRBD1	TGTGCCAGTACATGGACAGGGACTGAAGCTTTCTTT	CASTWTGTEAFF
TRBV5-8	TRBJ2-7	.	TRBD1	TGTGCCAGCAGCTTGAGAAATACAGGGGGAGATAAGACCTACGAGCAGTACTTC	CASSLRNTGGDKTYEQYF
TRBV7-2	TRBJ1-2	.	.	TGTGCCAGCAGCTTCCCAACCAGGAGAGGCTACACCTTC	CASSFPTRRGYTF
TRBV7-8	TRBJ1-5	many	TRBD1	TGTGCCAGCAGCACGGAGCAGGGGGCTCAGCCCCAGCATTTT	CASSTEQGAQPQHF
TRBV29-1	TRBJ2-7	once	.	TGCAGCGTTGAGAGGGACCTGGGGAACCACGAGCAGTACTTC	CSVERDLGNHEQYF
TRBV10-3	TRBJ1-4	few	.	TGTGCCATCAGTGACGGCTTCGGGATGGATGAAAAACTGTTTTTT	CAISDGFGMDEKLFF
TRBV9	TRBJ2-5	.	.	TGCGCCAGCAGCTTGGTGCGTTCGGCAGAACGATTTCAAGAGACCCAGTACTTC	CASSLVRSAERFQETQYF
TRBV7-2	TRBJ1-5	few	.	TGTGCCAGCAGCTTAGATTTTAATCAGCCCCAGCATTTT	CASSLDFNQPQHF
TRBV20-1	TRBJ1-6	many	.	TGCAGTGCTAGATGGGGAGATTCACCCCTCCACTTT	CSARWGDSPLHF
TRBV29-1	TRBJ2-2	many	TRBD1	TGCAGCGTTAACCTCGGACAGGACTTTACCGGGGAGCTGTTTTTT	CSVNLGQDFTGELFF
TRBV27	TRBJ1-5	many	.	TGTGCCAGCAGGCAAGGTGGGCAGCCCCAGCATTTT	CASRQGGQPQHF
TRBV19	TRBJ1-5	many	.	TGTGCCAGTAGTATGAGATGGGGCAATCAGCCCCAGCATTTT	CASSMRWGNQPQHF
TRBV6-5	TRBJ1-5	.	TRBD1	TGTGCCAGCAGTTACTCAGGGGGCGCATTTCAGCCCCAGCATTTT	CASSYSGGAFQPQHF
TRBV4-3	TRBJ2-7	few	TRBD2	TGCGCCAGCAGCCAAGGGTTCGCTAGCGGCTCCTACGAGCAGTACTTC	CASSQGFASGSYEQYF
TRBV15	TRBJ2-6	.	TRBD1	TGTGCCGCCAGCAGAACGGGACAGTTCTCTGGGGCCAACGTCCTGACTTTC	CAASRTGQFSGANVLTF
TRBV5-6	TRBJ2-5	many	.	TGTGCCAGCAGCTTGGCCAAGCTCTTTACCTCTGAAGAGACCCAGTACTTC	CASSLAKLFTSEETQYF
TRBV24-1	TRBJ2-3	few	.	TGTGCCACCAGTGACACCTACTCGGGATGGCAGTATTTT	CATSDTYSGWQYF
TRBV7-9	TRBJ1-4	.	.	TGTGCCAGCAGCTCGACAGGAGACCAAGAAAAACTGTTTTTT	CASSSTGDQEKLFF
TRBV29-1	TRBJ1-1	.	TRBD1	TGCAGCGCAGGGACAGGGGGCTGGGCTTTCTTT	CSAGTGGWAFF
TRBV6-5	TRBJ1-4	.	.	TGTGCCAGCGGAATAACCGCCGCAACTAATGAAAAACTGTTTTTT	CASGITAATNEKLFF
TRBV7-2	TRBJ1-1	.	.	TGTGCCAGCAGCCAAGGGTGGGGGATGAGCACTGAAGCTTTCTTT	CASSQGWGMSTEAFF